This T cell receptor (beta chain) stems from a study of T cells in Graves' hyperthyroidism and ophthalmopathy. This clonotype was counted ten times or more. The antigen is not known. Notes on the study in general: In simple terms, a model built on 13 V-J features told ophthalmopathy apart from stable hyperthyroidism.

Researchers took RNA transcripts and amplified the TCR beta CDR3 regions from them. The primer set for the first-round RT-PCR of the TCR CDR3 was HTBI. TCRdb re-analysed the multiplex PCR reads in MiXCR, keeping a single row per CDR3 protein. The sample includes 350,000 to 400,000 distinct CDR3 sequences, 15% of them seen just once. There are 16 residues in the CDR3. V was pared by 5 bases and J by 4 bases, with 17 bases between. The germline V gene has CDR1 SGHAT and CDR2 FQNNGV. Sequenced material: blood. This sequence joins TRBV11-2 and TRBJ2-2; D is possibly TRBD2 (6 bases). The sequence was collected from a woman in her thirties with Graves' hyperthyroidism. CDR3 nucleotide sequence: TGTGCCAGCAGCCCGTACGCGGGGCGCGGCACCGGGGAGCTGTTTTTT. It encodes CASSPYAGRGTGELFF.